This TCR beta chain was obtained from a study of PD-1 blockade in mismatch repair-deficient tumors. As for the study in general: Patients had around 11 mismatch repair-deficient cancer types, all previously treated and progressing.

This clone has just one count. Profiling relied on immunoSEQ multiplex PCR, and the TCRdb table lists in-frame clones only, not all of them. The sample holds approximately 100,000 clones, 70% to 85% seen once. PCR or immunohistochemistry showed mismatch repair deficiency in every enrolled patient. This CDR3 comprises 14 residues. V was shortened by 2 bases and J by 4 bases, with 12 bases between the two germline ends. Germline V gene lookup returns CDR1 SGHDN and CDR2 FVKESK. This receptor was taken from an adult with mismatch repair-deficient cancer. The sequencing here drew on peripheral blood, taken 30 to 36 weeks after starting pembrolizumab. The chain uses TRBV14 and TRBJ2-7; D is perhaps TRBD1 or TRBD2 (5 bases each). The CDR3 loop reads CASSQQTWGYEQYF. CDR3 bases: TGTGCCAGCAGCCAACAAACTTGGGGGTACGAGCAGTACTTC. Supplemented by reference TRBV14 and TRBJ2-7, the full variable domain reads EAGVTQFPSHSVIEKGQTVTLRCDPISGHDNLYWYRRVMGKEIKFLLHFVKESKQDESGMPNNRFLAERTGGTYSTLKVQPAELEDSGVYFCASSQQTWGYEQYFGPGTRLTVT.